This T cell receptor beta chain appears in the sequencing data of a study of T cells in Graves' hyperthyroidism and ophthalmopathy. On the study more broadly: It was at initial diagnosis, before any treatment, that peripheral blood was collected. Study-wide results and limits: For ophthalmopathy, model prediction preceded onset by a median 6.5 months.

This clonotype appeared many times. The antigen is not known. Regions amplified from RNA transcripts were the TCR beta CDR3 regions. Using the HTBI primer set, a first-round RT-PCR was run on the TCR CDR3. Each CDR3 protein gets one entry after TCRdb re-called the multiplex PCR reads with MiXCR. The table has about 350,000 distinct CDR3 sequences, roughly 14% seen once. The CDR3 is 16 amino acids. Germline CDR1 SGHAT, CDR2 FQNNGV. V shed 7 bases and J shed 0 bases, with 17 bases lying between them. The chain has TRBV11-2 and TRBJ2-3; TRBD2 is a possible D gene (7 bases). This receptor was taken from a woman in her 30s with Graves' hyperthyroidism. The sequenced sample consisted of blood. The CDR3 region is CASTLTGGWSTDTQYF. In DNA, the CDR3 is TGTGCCAGCACCCTCACGGGGGGCTGGAGCACAGATACGCAGTATTTT.